Presented here are 30 T cell receptor beta chains from one specimen sequenced in a study of T cells in Graves' hyperthyroidism and ophthalmopathy. Authors of the study amplified TCR beta CDR3 regions from RNA transcripts. The TCR CDR3 first-round RT-PCR relied on the HTBI primer set. From the multiplex PCR reads, TCRdb called clonotypes with MiXCR, one entry per CDR3 protein. The data show 500,000 to 550,000 distinct CDR3 sequences, around 20% seen once. The sample taken for sequencing was blood. The receptor set was obtained from a man younger than 30 with Graves' hyperthyroidism.

DNA of the CDR3: TGTGCCAGCAGCAGGACAGCTGGAAACACCATATATTTT. It codes for CASSRTAGNTIYF. The chain links TRBV3-1 to TRBJ1-3; TRBD1 is a possible D gene (6 bases). V was clipped by 5 bases and J by 2 bases, with 7 bases between them. The germline V gene has CDR1 LGHDT and CDR2 YNNKEL (reference sequence). The CDR3 is 13 amino acids.

There are many counts of this clonotype. This chain joins TRBV12-3 or TRBV12-4 and TRBJ2-3, with D perhaps matching TRBD2 (6 bases). This CDR3 has 14 amino acids. V was pared by 10 bases and J by 3 bases, with 17 bases between. The CDR3 region is CATSRRGITDTQYF. In DNA, the CDR3 is TGTGCCACCTCCAGGCGGGGAATTACAGATACGCAGTATTTT.

The V gene is TRBV3-1, the J gene TRBJ2-7, with D hard to call. The CDR3 consists of 13 residues. Per the germline V gene, CDR1 is LGHDT and CDR2 is YNNKEL (reference sequence). The V end was cut by 4 bases, the J end by 5 bases, with 12 bases between. The CDR3 DNA follows: TGTGCCAGCAGCCCTCAGGATGGCGACGAGCAGTACTTC. Its translation is CASSPQDGDEQYF.

In its sample, this clonotype was seen a few times. This chain links TRBV29-1 with TRBJ1-1; weak D call: TRBD1 (6 bases). The CDR3 totals 13 residues. Trimming removed 4 bases at V and 4 bases at J, with 13 bases between. Germline V lookup: CDR1 SQVTM, CDR2 ANQGSEA. The CDR3 protein is CSVGWWGATEAFF. The CDR3 DNA reads as TGCAGCGTTGGTTGGTGGGGGGCCACTGAAGCTTTCTTT.

Note on this clonotype: This may come from a read error, since a much larger clone is one base off. This is likely a read error, given that the CDR3 carries no conserved phenylalanine or tryptophan at its end. CDR3 nucleotides: TGTGCTAGTGGTTTGGTACAGGGATCCACTGAAGCTTTCCTT. Protein sequence: CASGLVQGSTEAFL. This chain links TRBV12-5 with TRBJ1-1; tentatively, D is TRBD1 (6 bases). Trimming took 0 bases from V and 4 from J, leaving 9 bases between them. From germline, CDR1 is LGHNT and CDR2 FRNRAP. The CDR3 has 14 residues.

This chain connects TRBV19 to TRBJ1-5; D is unclear. V lost 7 bases to trimming and J lost 6 bases, with 16 bases between them. CDR1 is LNHDA and CDR2 is SQIVND in the germline V gene (reference sequence). The CDR3 runs to 14 residues. CDR3: CASKSRAVGQPQHF. The CDR3 nucleotides are TGTGCCAGTAAATCGAGGGCGGTAGGTCAGCCCCAGCATTTT. Combining the CDR3 with reference TRBV19 and TRBJ1-5 gives the whole variable domain DGGITQSPKYLFRKEGQNVTLSCEQNLNHDAMYWYRQDPGQGLRLIYYSQIVNDFQKGDIAEGYSVSREKKESFPLTVTSAQKNPTAFYLCASKSRAVGQPQHFGDGTRLSIL.

This clonotype came up many times. This chain uses TRBV6-5 with TRBJ1-3; D call uncertain. V lost 8 bases and J 0 bases, leaving 8 bases between the germline ends. CDR1 is MNHEY and CDR2 is SVGAGI in the germline V gene. The CDR3 runs 13 residues. DNA of the CDR3: TGTGCCAGCCGGTCGTACTCTGGAAACACCATATATTTT. It specifies CASRSYSGNTIYF.

This clonotype was seen at least ten times. The J gene is TRBJ2-7, the V gene TRBV12-3 or TRBV12-4, with TRBD1 matching 7 bases. The V segment lost 6 bases and the J segment 0 bases; nucleotides outside the gene matches: 5. CDR3 length: 14 residues. Here the CDR3 reads CASRLRDSSYEQYF. The CDR3 nucleotides are TGTGCCAGCAGACTCCGGGACAGCTCCTACGAGCAGTACTTC.

This clonotype was found a few times. This chain uses TRBV19 with TRBJ1-2, with unresolved D. V dropped 7 bases and J dropped 6 bases, with 9 bases sitting between them. Germline CDR1 reads LNHDA; CDR2 reads SQIVND (reference sequence). The CDR3 totals 11 residues. The CDR3 region has the DNA TGTGCCAGTAAAAACAGTAATGGCTACACCTTC. Residues: CASKNSNGYTF. The complete variable domain, with remaining parts taken from reference TRBV19 and TRBJ1-2, reads DGGITQSPKYLFRKEGQNVTLSCEQNLNHDAMYWYRQDPGQGLRLIYYSQIVNDFQKGDIAEGYSVSREKKESFPLTVTSAQKNPTAFYLCASKNSNGYTFGSGTRLTVV.

The table lists this clonotype with many counts. CDR3: CASRQWVDEQYF. The CDR3 coding sequence is TGTGCCAGCAGACAGTGGGTGGACGAGCAGTACTTC. The chain uses TRBV7-9 and TRBJ2-7; D call uncertain. CDR3 length: 12 amino acids. The V gene's germline CDR1 is SEHNR and CDR2 FQNEAQ (reference sequence). Trimming shortened V by 6 bases and J by 5 bases, and 11 bases separated the two germline ends.

This clonotype was detected many times. The genes are TRBV29-1 and TRBJ2-7; D possibly corresponds to TRBD1 (6 bases). V was shortened by 0 bases and J by 3 bases, with 24 bases between the two germline ends. Germline CDR1 is SQVTM and CDR2 is ANQGSEA. The CDR3 runs to 18 residues. CDR3 nucleotides: TGCAGCGTTGAAGATCGCACTGTGCTAAACGGACAGAACTACGAGCAGTACTTC. As protein: CSVEDRTVLNGQNYEQYF.

The chain combines TRBV28 with TRBJ1-5, with D possibly being TRBD1 (5 bases). Trimming shortened V by 3 bases and J by 6 bases, and 15 bases separated the two germline ends. This CDR3 region has 15 residues. Germline V gene lookup returns CDR1 MDHEN and CDR2 SYDVKM. Here the CDR3 DNA reads TGTGCCAGCAGTTTGGGGCCCGGGGGGGGTCAGCCCCAGCATTTT. Its translation is CASSLGPGGGQPQHF. Using reference TRBV28 and TRBJ1-5 for the parts outside the CDR3, the full variable domain is DVKVTQSSRYLVKRTGEKVFLECVQDMDHENMFWYRQDPGLGLRLIYFSYDVKMKEKGDIPEGYSVSREKKERFSLILESASTNQTSMYLCASSLGPGGGQPQHFGDGTRLSIL.

V is TRBV6-2 or TRBV6-3 and J is TRBJ1-2; D is ambiguous. Trimming cost V 5 bases and J 8 bases, with 15 bases left between them. This CDR3 has 13 residues. Germline values: CDR1 MNHEY, CDR2 SVGEGT. The CDR3 sequence: CASSITRRPGYTF. For the CDR3, the DNA is TGTGCCAGCAGTATTACTCGGCGTCCGGGCTACACCTTC.

This clonotype came up many times. The chain combines TRBV19 with TRBJ1-5, with TRBD1 as a possible D gene (6 bases). The CDR3 has 12 amino acids. Between the trimmed V and J ends, which lost 9 bases and 6 bases, there was a span of 12 bases. The germline CDR1 and CDR2 sequences are LNHDA and SQIVND (reference sequence). The CDR3 spells CASQGSGQPQHF. The CDR3 nucleotides read TGTGCCAGCCAGGGGTCAGGTCAGCCCCAGCATTTT.

This clonotype was detected only a few times. The rearrangement joins TRBV12-3 or TRBV12-4 to TRBJ1-1; the D is unclear. This CDR3 is 15 amino acids long. V gave up 6 bases and J gave up 0 bases, with 14 bases separating them. CDR3 protein: CASSQNSLLNTEAFF. As DNA, the CDR3 is TGTGCCAGCAGCCAAAACAGCCTACTGAACACTGAAGCTTTCTTT.

On this clonotype: The missing conserved phenylalanine or tryptophan at the end of this CDR3 makes a read error likely. The chain joins TRBV27 to TRBJ1-5; no clear D. This CDR3 spans 13 amino acids. Germline CDR1 reads MNHEY; CDR2 reads SMNVEV (reference sequence). The CDR3 loop is CASSLSARQPQHY. In DNA, the CDR3 is TGTGCCAGCAGCTTATCGGCACGTCAGCCCCAGCATTAT.

The chain links TRBV28 to TRBJ2-7, with D possibly TRBD1 on 6 matching bases. The V end was cut by 3 bases, the J end by 3 bases, with 12 bases between. The CDR3 has 14 residues. Germline V gene sequence: CDR1 MDHEN, CDR2 SYDVKM. CDR3 amino acids: CASSFQRTDYEQYF. The CDR3 region has the DNA TGTGCCAGCAGTTTCCAGCGGACAGACTACGAGCAGTACTTC.

Concerning this clonotype itself: This clone may be a read error of a much larger clone one base away. This chain links TRBV12-3 or TRBV12-4 with TRBJ1-5; TRBD1 matches 7 bases. The V gene end was trimmed by 0 bases and the J gene end by 3 bases; junction bases not matched to a gene: 2. This CDR3 is 15 amino acids long. As DNA, the CDR3 is TGTGCCAGCAGTTTAGCCGGGACAGCCAATCAGCCCCAGCATTTT. This gives the protein CASSLAGTANQPQHF.

This clonotype was counted ten times or more. The chain couples TRBV18 to TRBJ1-2, with D uncertain. The CDR3 covers 13 residues. The germline CDR1 and CDR2 sequences are KGHSH and LQKENI. The V gene lost 2 bases and the J gene lost 8 bases, with 12 bases spanning the gap. Here the CDR3 reads CASSPYVAEGYTF. For the CDR3, the DNA is TGTGCCAGCTCACCATATGTGGCGGAGGGCTACACCTTC.

The chain links TRBV7-8 to TRBJ2-7; D is possibly TRBD2 (5 bases). The CDR3 has 13 residues. Trimming pared 1 base from V and 6 bases from J, leaving 10 bases between. Germline V gene data show CDR1 as SGHVS and CDR2 as FQNEAQ. CDR3 loop: CASSLELGGEQYF. In DNA form, the CDR3 reads TGTGCCAGCAGCTTAGAACTAGGCGGCGAGCAGTACTTC.

This clonotype was counted at least ten times. The chain carries TRBV11-2 and TRBJ1-2, with 8 bases matching TRBD1. Per the germline V gene, CDR1 is SGHAT and CDR2 is FQNNGV. The junction had 6 bases not matched to a gene; V was cut back by 5 bases and J by 1 base. CDR3 length: 15 residues. The CDR3 coding sequence is TGTGCCAGCAGCGCCACAGGGGGGTTTAACTATGGCTACACCTTC. Amino acid sequence: CASSATGGFNYGYTF.

The V and J genes are TRBV6-5 and TRBJ1-2; 7 nucleotides agree with TRBD1. V trimming: 4 bases; J trimming: 4 bases; junction bases outside the gene matches: 6. The CDR3 covers 14 residues. Germline-derived CDR1 and CDR2 are MNHEY and SVGAGI. CDR3 in DNA: TGTGCCAGCAGTTTGGACAGGCTTGTCTATGGCTACACCTTC. This sequence encodes CASSLDRLVYGYTF.

This clonotype was observed many times. This chain uses TRBV28 with TRBJ2-5; 13 nucleotides line up with TRBD2. This CDR3 region has 18 residues. CDR1 and CDR2 from the germline V gene are MDHEN and SYDVKM. J was trimmed by 2 bases and V by 2 bases; bases with no gene match: 8. CDR3 nucleotides: TGTGCCAGCAGTTTAGGGGGAGGGACTAGCGGGATTCAAGAGACCCAGTACTTC. Encoded protein: CASSLGGGTSGIQETQYF.

This clonotype was counted ten times or more. The chain has TRBV7-9 and TRBJ2-7, with a tentative D call TRBD2 (5 bases). The CDR3 is 11 residues long. Germline CDR1 and CDR2: SEHNR and FQNEAQ (reference sequence). With 10 bases removed from V and 7 bases from J, the gap between germline ends came to 14 bases. CDR3 DNA: TGTGCCACCAACGAGGGCGGGGAGCAGTACTTC. Protein: CATNEGGEQYF.

At least ten counts were recorded for this clonotype. The chain employs TRBV10-2 and TRBJ1-1; D is unclear. The CDR3 contains 14 residues. Germline CDR1 and CDR2: WSHSY and SAAADI. V lost 6 bases and J lost 3, with 14 bases in between. The CDR3 sequence: CASRRARWYTEAFF. CDR3 in DNA: TGCGCCAGCAGAAGGGCTCGATGGTACACTGAAGCTTTCTTT.

This chain links TRBV6-1 with TRBJ2-7; 7 bases match TRBD1. The V segment lost 1 base and the J segment 3 bases; nucleotides outside the gene matches: 9. The CDR3 spans 16 residues. The germline V gene has CDR1 MNHNS and CDR2 SASEGT. As DNA, the CDR3 is TGTGCCAGCAGTGAAGGTTTCGGACAGGTGATCTACGAGCAGTACTTC. Translating gives CASSEGFGQVIYEQYF.

This clonotype has only a few counts. The genes are TRBV6-5 and TRBJ2-7; D is possibly TRBD2 (6 bases). Per germline, CDR1 MNHEY and CDR2 SVGAGI. There are 13 residues in the CDR3. Trimming stripped 4 bases from V and 7 bases from J, with 14 bases between. CDR3 loop: CASSSRPEGEQYF. CDR3 sequence (DNA): TGTGCCAGCAGTTCACGACCGGAGGGGGAGCAGTACTTC.

This clonotype occurred a few times. The CDR3 nucleotides read TGTGCCAGCAGTTTTTCGGCCCGGCCGCCCTACGAGCAGTACTTC. It specifies CASSFSARPPYEQYF. The chain carries TRBV12-3 or TRBV12-4 and TRBJ2-7; D is unclear. The length of the CDR3 is 15 residues. V lost 3 bases, J lost 2 bases, and 14 bases lay in between.

As concerns this clonotype: A much bigger clone sits one base away, suggesting this may be a read error. The genes are TRBV27 and TRBJ1-6; weak D call: TRBD1 (5 bases). Germline V gene sequence: CDR1 MNHEY, CDR2 SMNVEV (reference sequence). There are 14 residues in the CDR3. The CDR3 nucleotides read TGTGCCCGCAGTTATGGACAATATAATTCACCCCTCCACTTT. The encoded protein is CARSYGQYNSPLHF.

J is TRBJ2-7 and V is TRBV6-4; the match to TRBD2 covers 14 bases. V lost 6 bases and J lost 1; bases outside the gene matches: 8. Germline lookup yields CDR1 MRHNA and CDR2 SNTAGT. The CDR3 is 17 amino acids. CDR3 region: CASSLTSGGDFSYEQYF. In nucleotides, the CDR3 is TGTGCCAGCAGCTTGACTAGCGGGGGGGATTTTTCCTACGAGCAGTACTTC.